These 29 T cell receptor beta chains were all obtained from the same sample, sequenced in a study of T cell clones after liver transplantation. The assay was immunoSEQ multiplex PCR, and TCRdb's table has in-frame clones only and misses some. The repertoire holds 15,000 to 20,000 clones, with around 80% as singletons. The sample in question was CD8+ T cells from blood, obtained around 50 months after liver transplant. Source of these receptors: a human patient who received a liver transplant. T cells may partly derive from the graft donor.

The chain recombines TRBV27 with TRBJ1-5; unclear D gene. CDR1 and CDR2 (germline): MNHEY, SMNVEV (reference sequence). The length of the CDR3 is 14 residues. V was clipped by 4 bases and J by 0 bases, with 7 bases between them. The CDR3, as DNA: TGTGCCAGCAGTTCCGCTTATAGCAATCAGCCCCAGCATTTT. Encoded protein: CASSSAYSNQPQHF.

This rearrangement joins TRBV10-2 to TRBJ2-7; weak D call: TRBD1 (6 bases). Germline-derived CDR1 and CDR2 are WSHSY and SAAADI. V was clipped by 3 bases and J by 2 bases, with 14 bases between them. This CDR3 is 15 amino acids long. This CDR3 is CASSDRSDRPYEQYF. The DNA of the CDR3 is TGCGCCAGCAGTGACCGTTCAGACAGGCCCTACGAGCAGTACTTC.

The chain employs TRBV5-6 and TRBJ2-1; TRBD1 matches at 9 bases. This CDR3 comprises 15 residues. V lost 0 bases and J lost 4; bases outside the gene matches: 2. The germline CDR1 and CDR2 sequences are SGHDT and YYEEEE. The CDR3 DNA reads TGTGCCAGCAGCTTGGATGGGACAGGGTACAATGAGCAGTTCTTC. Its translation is CASSLDGTGYNEQFF.

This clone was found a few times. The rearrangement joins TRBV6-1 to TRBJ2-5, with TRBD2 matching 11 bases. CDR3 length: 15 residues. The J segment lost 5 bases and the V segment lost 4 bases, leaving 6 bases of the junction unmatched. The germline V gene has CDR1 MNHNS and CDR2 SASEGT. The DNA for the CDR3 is TGTGCCAGCAGTGCACTAGCGGGAGAAGGGGAGACCCAGTACTTC. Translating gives CASSALAGEGETQYF.

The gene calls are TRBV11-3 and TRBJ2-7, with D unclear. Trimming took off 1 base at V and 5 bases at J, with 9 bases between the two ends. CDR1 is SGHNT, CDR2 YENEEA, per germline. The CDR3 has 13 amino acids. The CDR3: CASSLGASDEQYF. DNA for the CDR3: TGTGCCAGCAGCTTAGGAGCAAGCGACGAGCAGTACTTC.

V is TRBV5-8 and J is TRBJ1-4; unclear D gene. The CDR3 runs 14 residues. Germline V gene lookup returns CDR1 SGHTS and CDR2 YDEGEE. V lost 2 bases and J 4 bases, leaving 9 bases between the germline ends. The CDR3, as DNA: TGTGCCAGCAGCTTCTCGTCTGTTAATGAAAAACTGTTTTTT. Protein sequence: CASSFSSVNEKLFF.

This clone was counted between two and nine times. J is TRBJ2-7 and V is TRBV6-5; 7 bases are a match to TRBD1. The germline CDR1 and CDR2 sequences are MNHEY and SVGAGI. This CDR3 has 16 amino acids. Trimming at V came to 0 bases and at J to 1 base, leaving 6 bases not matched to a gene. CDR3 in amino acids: CASSYSTGAPSYEQYF. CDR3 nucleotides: TGTGCCAGCAGTTACTCCACAGGGGCTCCATCCTACGAGCAGTACTTC.

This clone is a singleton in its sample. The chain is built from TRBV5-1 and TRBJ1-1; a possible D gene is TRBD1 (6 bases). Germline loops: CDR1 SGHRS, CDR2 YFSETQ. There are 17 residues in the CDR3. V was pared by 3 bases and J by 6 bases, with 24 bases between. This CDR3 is CASSYEKGGRIVAEAFF. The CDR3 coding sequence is TGCGCCAGCAGCTACGAAAAGGGGGGGAGAATCGTGGCTGAAGCTTTCTTT.

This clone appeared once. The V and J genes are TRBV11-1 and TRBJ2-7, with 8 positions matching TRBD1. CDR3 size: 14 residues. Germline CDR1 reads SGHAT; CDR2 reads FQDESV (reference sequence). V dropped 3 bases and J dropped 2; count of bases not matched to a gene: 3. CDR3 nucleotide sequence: TGTGCCAGCAGCTTCGACAGGGGTGCCTACGAGCAGTACTTC. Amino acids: CASSFDRGAYEQYF.

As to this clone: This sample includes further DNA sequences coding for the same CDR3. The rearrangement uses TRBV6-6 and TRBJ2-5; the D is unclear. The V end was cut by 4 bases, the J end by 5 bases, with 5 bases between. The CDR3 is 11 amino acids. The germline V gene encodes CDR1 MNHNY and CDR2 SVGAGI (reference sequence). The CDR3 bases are TGTGCCAGCAGTTTAGGGGAGACCCAGTACTTC. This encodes CASSLGETQYF.

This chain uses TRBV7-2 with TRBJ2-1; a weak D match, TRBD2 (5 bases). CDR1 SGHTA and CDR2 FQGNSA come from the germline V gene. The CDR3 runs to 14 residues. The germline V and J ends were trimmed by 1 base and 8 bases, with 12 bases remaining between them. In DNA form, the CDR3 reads TGTGCCAGCAGCTTAGTCCCTAGCATCCATGAGCAGTTCTTC. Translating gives CASSLVPSIHEQFF.

As DNA, the CDR3 is TGCAGCGTTGATTGGGTTGGGGGAGCCTCAGATACGCAGTATTTT. Protein: CSVDWVGGASDTQYF. This chain connects TRBV29-1 to TRBJ2-3, with D perhaps given as TRBD1 or TRBD2 (5 bases each). This CDR3 spans 15 amino acids. Germline CDR1 is SQVTM and CDR2 is ANQGSEA. V was cut by 3 bases and J by 4 bases, with 17 bases left in between.

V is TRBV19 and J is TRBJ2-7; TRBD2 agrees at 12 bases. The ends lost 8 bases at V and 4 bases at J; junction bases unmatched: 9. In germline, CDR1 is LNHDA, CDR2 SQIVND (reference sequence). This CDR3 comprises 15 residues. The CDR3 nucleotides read TGTGCCAGTTCGACTAGCGGGGGCCGGGCGTACGAGCAGTACTTC. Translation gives CASSTSGGRAYEQYF. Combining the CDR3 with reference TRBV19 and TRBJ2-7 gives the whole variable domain DGGITQSPKYLFRKEGQNVTLSCEQNLNHDAMYWYRQDPGQGLRLIYYSQIVNDFQKGDIAEGYSVSREKKESFPLTVTSAQKNPTAFYLCASSTSGGRAYEQYFGPGTRLTVT.

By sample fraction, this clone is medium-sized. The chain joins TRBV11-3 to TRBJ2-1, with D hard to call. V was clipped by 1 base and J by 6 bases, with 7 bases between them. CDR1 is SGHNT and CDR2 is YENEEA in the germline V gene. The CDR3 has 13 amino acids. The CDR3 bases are TGTGCCAGCAGCTTAGTCGGCTCCAATGAGCAGTTCTTC. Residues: CASSLVGSNEQFF. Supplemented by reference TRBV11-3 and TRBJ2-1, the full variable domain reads EAGVVQSPRYKIIEKKQPVAFWCNPISGHNTLYWYLQNLGQGPELLIRYENEEAVDDSQLPKDRFSAERLKGVDSTLKIQPAELGDSAVYLCASSLVGSNEQFFGPGTRLTVL.

The DNA for the CDR3 is TGTGCCAGCAGCTTAGCTGGTCGGGCGAACGAGCAGTACTTC. This translates into CASSLAGRANEQYF. This chain uses TRBV7-6 with TRBJ2-7; D is uncertain. V lost 0 bases and J lost 5, with 11 bases in between. This CDR3 has 14 residues. Germline CDR1 SGHVS, CDR2 FNYEAQ.

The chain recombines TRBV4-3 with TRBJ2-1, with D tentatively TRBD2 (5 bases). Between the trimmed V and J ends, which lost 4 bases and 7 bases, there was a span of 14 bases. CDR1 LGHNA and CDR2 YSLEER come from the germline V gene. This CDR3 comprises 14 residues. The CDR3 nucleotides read TGCGCCAGCAGCCCCGTTCCCCCGGGGAATGAGCAGTTCTTC. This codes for CASSPVPPGNEQFF.

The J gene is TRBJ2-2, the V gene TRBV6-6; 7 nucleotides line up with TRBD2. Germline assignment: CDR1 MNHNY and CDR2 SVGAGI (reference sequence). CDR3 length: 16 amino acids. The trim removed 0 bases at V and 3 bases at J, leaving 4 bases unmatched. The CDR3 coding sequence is TGTGCCAGCAGTTACTCTCTAGCGGAGGACACCGGGGAGCTGTTTTTT. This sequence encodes CASSYSLAEDTGELFF.

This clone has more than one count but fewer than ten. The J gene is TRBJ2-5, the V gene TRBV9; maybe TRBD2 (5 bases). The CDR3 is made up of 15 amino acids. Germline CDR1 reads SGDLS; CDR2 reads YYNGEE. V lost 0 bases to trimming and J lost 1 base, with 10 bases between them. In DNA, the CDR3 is TGTGCCAGCAGCGTAGGGAGCGGAGTCCAAGAGACCCAGTACTTC. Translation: CASSVGSGVQETQYF.

CDR3 sequence (DNA): TGTGCCAGCAACAGGGGAACTAATGAAAAACTGTTTTTT. Residues: CASNRGTNEKLFF. V is TRBV6-1 and J is TRBJ1-4; 7 bases are shared with TRBD1. This CDR3 has 13 residues. Per the germline V gene, CDR1 is MNHNS and CDR2 is SASEGT. V gave up 7 bases and J gave up 1 base; unmatched junction bases: 0.

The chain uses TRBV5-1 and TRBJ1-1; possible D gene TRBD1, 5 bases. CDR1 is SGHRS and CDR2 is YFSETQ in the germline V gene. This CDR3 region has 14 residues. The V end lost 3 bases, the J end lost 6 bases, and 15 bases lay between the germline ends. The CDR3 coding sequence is TGCGCCAGCAGCTCGAGGGACCGCGGCGCTGAAGCTTTCTTT. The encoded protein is CASSSRDRGAEAFF.

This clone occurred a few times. The CDR3 sequence is CASSLDRDRGTYEQYF. CDR3 bases: TGTGCCAGCAGCTTAGACCGGGACAGGGGCACCTACGAGCAGTACTTC. This chain joins TRBV7-2 and TRBJ2-7; 10 bases map to TRBD1. The length of the CDR3 is 16 residues. The germline CDR1 and CDR2 sequences are SGHTA and FQGNSA. The junction had 5 bases not matched to a gene; V was cut back by 1 base and J by 2 bases.

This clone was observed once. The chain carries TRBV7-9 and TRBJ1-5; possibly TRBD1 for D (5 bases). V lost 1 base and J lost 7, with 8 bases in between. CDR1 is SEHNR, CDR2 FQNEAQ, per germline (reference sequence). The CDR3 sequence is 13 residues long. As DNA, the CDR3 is TGTGCCAGCAGCTTAGGAGACAGCCAGCCCCAGCATTTT. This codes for CASSLGDSQPQHF.

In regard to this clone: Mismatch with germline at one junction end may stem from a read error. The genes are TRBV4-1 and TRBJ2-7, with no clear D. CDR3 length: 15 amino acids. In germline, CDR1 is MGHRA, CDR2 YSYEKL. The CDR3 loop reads CASSHERGKTYEQYF. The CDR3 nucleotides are TGTGCCAGCAGCCATGAGAGAGGAAAGACCTACGAGCAGTACTTC.

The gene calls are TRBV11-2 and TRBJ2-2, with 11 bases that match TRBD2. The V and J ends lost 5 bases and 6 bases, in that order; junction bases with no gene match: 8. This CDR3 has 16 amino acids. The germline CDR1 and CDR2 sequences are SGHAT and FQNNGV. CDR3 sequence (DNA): TGTGCCAGCAGCGGGGCGACTAGCGGGACCCCCGGGGAGCTGTTTTTT. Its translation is CASSGATSGTPGELFF. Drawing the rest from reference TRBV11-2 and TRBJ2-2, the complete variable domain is EAGVAQSPRYKIIEKRQSVAFWCNPISGHATLYWYQQILGQGPKLLIQFQNNGVVDDSQLPKDRFSAERLKGVDSTLKIQPAKLEDSAVYLCASSGATSGTPGELFFGEGSRLTVL.

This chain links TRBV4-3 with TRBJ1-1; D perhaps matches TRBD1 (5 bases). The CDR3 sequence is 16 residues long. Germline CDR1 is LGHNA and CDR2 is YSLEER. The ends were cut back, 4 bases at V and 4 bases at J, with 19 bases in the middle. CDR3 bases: TGCGCCAGCAGCCCGACCTCTCAGGGAGCGGTCACTGAAGCTTTCTTT. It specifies CASSPTSQGAVTEAFF.

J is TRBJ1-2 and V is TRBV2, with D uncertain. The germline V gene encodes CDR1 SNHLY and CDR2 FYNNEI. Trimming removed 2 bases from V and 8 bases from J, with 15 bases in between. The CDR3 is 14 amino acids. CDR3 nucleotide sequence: TGTGCCAGCAGTGAATCCCGCGTGGGTTTGGGCTACACCTTC. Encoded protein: CASSESRVGLGYTF.

In DNA form, the CDR3 reads TGTGCCAGCAGCTTAGTAAGGACAGGGGACAACGAGCAGTACTTC. It yields the protein CASSLVRTGDNEQYF. J is TRBJ2-7 and V is TRBV7-8, with TRBD1 matching 9 bases. Germline V gene sequence: CDR1 SGHVS, CDR2 FQNEAQ. V was clipped by 1 base and J by 5 bases; unmatched bases: 6. The CDR3 covers 15 residues.

The CDR3 DNA sequence: TGTGCCAGTAGTATCCAGGGAGAGGGCTCTGGAAACACCATATATTTT. It translates to CASSIQGEGSGNTIYF. The chain has TRBV19 and TRBJ1-3; TRBD1 is a possible D gene (5 bases). Trimming stripped 3 bases from V and 0 bases from J, with 12 bases between. Germline CDR1 and CDR2: LNHDA and SQIVND (reference sequence). The length of the CDR3 is 16 residues.

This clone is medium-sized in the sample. The CDR3: CASSPLRQGVTYNSPLHF. In nucleotides, the CDR3 is TGTGCCAGCAGCCCGCTCCGACAGGGGGTAACCTATAATTCACCCCTCCACTTT. The chain combines TRBV7-9 with TRBJ1-6; 9 bases align to TRBD1. The CDR3 covers 18 residues. Germline loops: CDR1 SEHNR, CDR2 FQNEAQ (reference sequence). V shed 5 bases, J shed 2 bases, and the junction held 10 bases outside the gene matches.